The 26 T cell receptor beta chains presented below share a single source sample, sequenced in a study of persistence of HIV-infected CD4 T cells. These receptors' antigens are unknown. Sequencing used immunoSEQ version 4 in survey mode. The data were produced by immunoSEQ multiplex PCR, yet TCRdb's version contains in-frame clones alone and is incomplete. The data hold 35,000 to 50,000 clones, with roughly 90% observed a single time. Anti-CD3/anti-CD28 beads served as a nonspecific positive control stimulus. CD4+ T cells upregulating both CD40 ligand and CD69 were sorted as responding cells. The sequenced sample was CD4+ T cells sorted from PBMCs after 18-hour stimulation, obtained from a patient who received antiretroviral therapy. These receptors were obtained from an adult man with HIV who was CMV-seropositive.

This chain connects TRBV5-4 to TRBJ2-1; D is possibly TRBD1 or TRBD2 (5 bases each). The ends were cut back, 0 bases at V and 9 bases at J, with 10 bases in the middle. There are 13 residues in the CDR3. Germline CDR1 and CDR2: SGHNT and YYREEE (reference sequence). The CDR3 protein is CASSLDSGGEQFF. In nucleotides, the CDR3 is TGTGCCAGCAGCTTGGACAGTGGGGGTGAGCAGTTCTTC.

This chain's CDR3 is CASSYRGMSTNEKLFF. The CDR3 DNA reads as TGTGCCAGCAGCTACAGGGGAATGTCAACTAATGAAAAACTGTTTTTT. The chain joins TRBV6-5 to TRBJ1-4; 7 bases match TRBD1. With 6 bases clipped from V and 0 bases from J, the junction kept 7 bases outside the gene matches. CDR3 length: 16 residues. The germline V gene has CDR1 MNHEY and CDR2 SVGAGI.

The gene calls are TRBV30 and TRBJ2-5; D unclear. Trimming stripped 2 bases from V and 4 bases from J, with 11 bases between. The CDR3 loop spans 13 amino acids. In germline, CDR1 is GTSNPN, CDR2 SVGIG (reference sequence). For the CDR3, the DNA is TGTGCCTGGAGTCTCTCCGGCGGAGAGACCCAGTACTTC. This translates into CAWSLSGGETQYF. Drawing the rest from reference TRBV30 and TRBJ2-5, the complete variable domain is SQTIHQWPATLVQPVGSPLSLECTVEGTSNPNLYWYRQAAGRGLQLLFYSVGIGQISSEVPQNLSASRPQDRQFILSSKKLLLSDSGFYLCAWSLSGGETQYFGPGTRLLVL.

The chain is built from TRBV3-1 (or the pseudogene TRBV3-2) and TRBJ1-1; weak D call: TRBD1 (6 bases). V lost 11 bases, J lost 2 bases, and 18 bases lay in between. CDR3 length: 14 residues. Germline CDR1 and CDR2: LGHDT and YNNKEL (reference sequence). The CDR3 DNA follows: TGTGCCGGCTCACTGAGGGGGGGCAACACTGAAGCTTTCTTT. Translated: CAGSLRGGNTEAFF.

V usage is TRBV19 and J usage is TRBJ2-6; weak D call: TRBD2 (5 bases). V lost 3 bases and J lost 3, with 12 bases in between. From germline, CDR1 is LNHDA and CDR2 SQIVND (reference sequence). This CDR3 region has 16 residues. CDR3 in amino acids: CASSIWGDLGANVLTF. The CDR3 bases are TGTGCCAGTAGTATCTGGGGAGACCTTGGGGCCAACGTCCTGACTTTC.

The genes are TRBV28 and TRBJ1-1; 9 bases line up with TRBD1. V was pared by 8 bases and J by 0 bases, with 1 base of the junction left unmatched. The CDR3 consists of 13 residues. Germline-derived CDR1 and CDR2 are MDHEN and SYDVKM. The CDR3 DNA is TGTGCCAGCCGACAGGGGGTGAACACTGAAGCTTTCTTT. Its translation is CASRQGVNTEAFF.

The chain is built from TRBV19 and TRBJ2-7; 9 bases map to TRBD1. Germline-derived CDR1 and CDR2 are LNHDA and SQIVND (reference sequence). There are 14 residues in the CDR3. Losses at the gene ends were 9 bases for V and 2 bases for J; bases not matched to a gene: 8. The chain's CDR3 is CASRVTGGTYEQYF. As DNA, the CDR3 is TGTGCCAGCCGGGTTACAGGGGGCACCTACGAGCAGTACTTC.

The chain couples TRBV14 to TRBJ2-4, with D perhaps being TRBD1 or TRBD2 (5 bases each). V gave up 5 bases and J gave up 5 bases, with 19 bases separating them. The germline gives CDR1 SGHDN, CDR2 FVKESK. The length of the CDR3 is 16 residues. This CDR3 is CASSFSSGTAENIQYF. CDR3 bases: TGTGCCAGCAGCTTTTCCTCCGGGACCGCCGAAAACATTCAGTACTTC.

The chain recombines TRBV6-4 with TRBJ2-3; D assignment may be TRBD1 or TRBD2 (5 bases each). The germline V gene encodes CDR1 MRHNA and CDR2 SNTAGT. V shed 8 bases and J shed 1 base, with 16 bases lying between them. The CDR3 has 15 residues. In DNA, the CDR3 is TGTGCCAGCGCGATACGGGACGGGGGCACAGATACGCAGTATTTT. Its translation is CASAIRDGGTDTQYF.

This clone has a single count. This sequence joins TRBV18 and TRBJ1-6; 7 bases fit TRBD1. Per germline, CDR1 KGHSH and CDR2 LQKENI. The V gene end was trimmed by 2 bases and the J gene end by 9 bases; junction bases not matched to a gene: 10. CDR3 length equals 16 residues. CDR3 protein: CASSPAPGQHSSPLHF. The CDR3 DNA reads as TGTGCCAGCTCACCAGCCCCGGGACAGCATAGTTCACCCCTCCACTTT.

V gene TRBV4-1 combines with J gene TRBJ2-3; D perhaps matches TRBD2 (6 bases). Trimming took 1 base from V and 3 from J, leaving 14 bases between them. The CDR3 length is 16 residues. The germline V gene has CDR1 MGHRA and CDR2 YSYEKL. DNA of the CDR3: TGCGCCAGCAGCCAAGGATGGGCGGGGCGAACAGATACGCAGTATTTT. This sequence encodes CASSQGWAGRTDTQYF.

Only one count was recorded for this clone. Its ends do not fully match the called genes, so a read error is possible. This chain uses TRBV12-3 or TRBV12-4 with TRBJ2-4; tentative D call: TRBD1 (6 bases). The CDR3 runs to 12 residues. The CDR3 sequence: CASSLLTGPANF. The CDR3 DNA reads TGTGCCAGCAGTCTCCTGACAGGCCCGGCTAACTTC.

The genes are TRBV13 and TRBJ1-1; 8 bases agree with TRBD1. This CDR3 is built from 15 residues. The germline V gene encodes CDR1 PRHDT and CDR2 FYEKMQ (reference sequence). J gave up 1 base and V 5 bases, and 6 bases lay outside the gene matches. Here the CDR3 reads CASSLRGTGNTEAFF. The CDR3 DNA reads TGTGCCAGCAGCCTCCGGGGGACAGGGAACACTGAAGCTTTCTTT.

The chain is built from TRBV28 and TRBJ1-6, with D uncertain. Trimming left V 3 bases short and J 7 bases short, with 10 bases between. The CDR3 is made up of 14 amino acids. From germline, CDR1 is MDHEN and CDR2 SYDVKM. In nucleotides, the CDR3 is TGTGCCAGCAGTTTGGGGAGGGCGAATTCACCCCTCCACTTT. Its translation: CASSLGRANSPLHF. The whole variable domain, filled in from reference TRBV28 and TRBJ1-6, reads DVKVTQSSRYLVKRTGEKVFLECVQDMDHENMFWYRQDPGLGLRLIYFSYDVKMKEKGDIPEGYSVSREKKERFSLILESASTNQTSMYLCASSLGRANSPLHFGNGTRLTVT.

The chain is built from TRBV2 and TRBJ1-3; D unresolved. The CDR3 totals 12 residues. The V gene's germline CDR1 is SNHLY and CDR2 FYNNEI. V was cut by 3 bases and J by 5 bases, with 5 bases left in between. CDR3 bases: TGTGCCAGCAGTGAGAGAAGAAACACCATATATTTT. It codes for CASSERRNTIYF.

The genes are TRBV5-1 and TRBJ1-4; D unresolved. V was trimmed by 0 bases and J by 8 bases, leaving 11 bases between them. The CDR3 runs to 14 residues. The V gene's germline CDR1 is SGHRS and CDR2 YFSETQ. The CDR3 DNA reads as TGCGCCAGCAGCTTGGAACCGACTGAAGAAAAACTGTTTTTT. Translation gives CASSLEPTEEKLFF.

This clone has just one count. The gene calls are TRBV18 and TRBJ1-3; a possible D gene is TRBD1 (5 bases). Trimming took off 0 bases at V and 0 bases at J, with 30 bases between the two ends. This CDR3 has 23 residues. Germline assignment: CDR1 KGHSH and CDR2 LQKENI. In DNA form, the CDR3 reads TGTGCCAGCTCACCACCGCACGGGGCAGACCCACTAGAGAGGGTCAACTCTGGAAACACCATATATTTT. It translates to CASSPPHGADPLERVNSGNTIYF.

This clone was recorded only once. CDR3 bases: TGTGCCAGCAGCCGACAGGGGGGTCAAAACATTCAGTACTTC. It encodes CASSRQGGQNIQYF. V and J are TRBV28 and TRBJ2-4; TRBD1 aligns across 9 bases. Germline trimming cut 6 bases from V and 5 bases from J; bases unmatched to any gene: 5. CDR1 is MDHEN, CDR2 SYDVKM, per germline. This CDR3 has 14 residues.

This clone was counted between two and nine times. V and J are TRBV3-1 (or the pseudogene TRBV3-2) and TRBJ1-6; 7 bases map to TRBD1. J lost 5 bases, V lost 4 bases, and 2 bases had no gene match. This CDR3 comprises 14 residues. Germline loops: CDR1 LGHDT, CDR2 YNNKEL (reference sequence). The CDR3 sequence: CASSLGQHNSPLHF. The CDR3 DNA reads TGTGCCAGCAGCCTGGGACAGCATAATTCACCCCTCCACTTT.

V and J are TRBV29-1 and TRBJ2-7, with 9 bases matching TRBD1. The CDR3 runs 13 residues. V dropped 3 bases and J dropped 2; count of bases not matched to a gene: 2. Germline values: CDR1 SQVTM, CDR2 ANQGSEA. The CDR3 protein is CSVDGTGPYEQYF. The DNA of the CDR3 is TGCAGCGTTGACGGGACAGGGCCCTACGAGCAGTACTTC.

This chain joins TRBV29-1 and TRBJ1-4; D is ambiguous. The CDR3 is 14 amino acids. V lost 5 bases and J 6 bases, leaving 16 bases between the germline ends. The germline V gene encodes CDR1 SQVTM and CDR2 ANQGSEA. Here the CDR3 DNA reads TGCAGCGTTAGAACCCAGACCCCCTATGAAAAACTGTTTTTT. As protein: CSVRTQTPYEKLFF.

The V and J genes are TRBV25-1 and TRBJ1-5; tentative D call: TRBD1 (6 bases). From germline, CDR1 is MGHDK and CDR2 SYGVNS. The ends were cut back, 3 bases at V and 8 bases at J, with 17 bases in the middle. The CDR3 sequence is 15 residues long. CDR3 bases: TGTGCCAGCAGTGATTCCGCCAGGGGTCATGAGCCCCAGCATTTT. Its protein product is CASSDSARGHEPQHF. The variable domain in full, with the rest retrieved from reference TRBV25-1 and TRBJ1-5, is EADIYQTPRYLVIGTGKKITLECSQTMGHDKMYWYQQDPGMELHLIHYSYGVNSTEKGDLSSESTVSRIRTEHFPLTLESARPSHTSQYLCASSDSARGHEPQHFGDGTRLSIL.

This sequence joins TRBV18 and TRBJ1-2; 7 nucleotides match TRBD1. The CDR3 sequence is 13 residues long. Unmatched junction bases numbered 3, after V lost 2 bases and J lost 6 bases. The germline V gene encodes CDR1 KGHSH and CDR2 LQKENI. The CDR3 sequence is CASSPYTGDGYTF. The CDR3 coding sequence is TGTGCCAGCTCACCATACACAGGGGATGGCTACACCTTC.

The rearrangement joins TRBV9 to TRBJ1-3; maybe TRBD1 (5 bases). Germline CDR1 SGDLS, CDR2 YYNGEE. This CDR3 is built from 19 residues. V lost 0 bases and J lost 0, with 19 bases in between. CDR3: CASSVDLWGDSNSGNTIYF. CDR3 nucleotide sequence: TGTGCCAGCAGCGTAGATCTGTGGGGGGACTCCAACTCTGGAAACACCATATATTTT.

In its sample, this clone was seen once. This chain connects TRBV19 to TRBJ2-2; perhaps TRBD1 as D (5 bases). Per germline, CDR1 LNHDA and CDR2 SQIVND (reference sequence). This CDR3 has 15 amino acids. V lost 1 base and J lost 3, with 9 bases in between. DNA for the CDR3: TGTGCCAGTAGTATAGTCGCAGGGTACACCGGGGAGCTGTTTTTT. This sequence encodes CASSIVAGYTGELFF.

The chain has TRBV3-1 (or the pseudogene TRBV3-2) and TRBJ2-1, with 8 bases lining up with TRBD1. Germline trimming cut 1 base from V and 8 bases from J; bases unmatched to any gene: 4. This CDR3 has 14 residues. Germline lookup yields CDR1 LGHDT and CDR2 YNNKEL (reference sequence). CDR3 region: CASSQVRGQYEQFF. The CDR3 DNA is TGTGCCAGCAGCCAAGTCAGGGGGCAGTATGAGCAGTTCTTC.